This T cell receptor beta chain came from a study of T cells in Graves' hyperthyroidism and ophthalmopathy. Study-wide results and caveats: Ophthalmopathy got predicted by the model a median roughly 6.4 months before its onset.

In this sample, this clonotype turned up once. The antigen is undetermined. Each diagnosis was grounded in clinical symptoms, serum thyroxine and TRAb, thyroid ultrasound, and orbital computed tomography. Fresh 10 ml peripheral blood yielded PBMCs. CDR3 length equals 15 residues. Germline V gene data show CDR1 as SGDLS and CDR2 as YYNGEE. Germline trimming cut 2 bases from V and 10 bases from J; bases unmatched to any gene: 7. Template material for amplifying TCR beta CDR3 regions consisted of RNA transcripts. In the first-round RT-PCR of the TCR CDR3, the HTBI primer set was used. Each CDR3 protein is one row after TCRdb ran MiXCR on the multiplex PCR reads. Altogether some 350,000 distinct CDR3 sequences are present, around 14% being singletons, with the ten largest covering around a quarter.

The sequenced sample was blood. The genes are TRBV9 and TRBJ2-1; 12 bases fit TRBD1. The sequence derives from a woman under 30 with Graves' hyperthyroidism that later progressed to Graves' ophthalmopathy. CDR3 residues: CASSVSGTGGREQFF. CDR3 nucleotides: TGTGCCAGCAGCGTCTCCGGGACAGGGGGCAGAGAGCAGTTCTTC. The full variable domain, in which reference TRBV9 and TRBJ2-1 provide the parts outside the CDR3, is DSGVTQTPKHLITATGQRVTLRCSPRSGDLSVYWYQQSLDQGLQFLIQYYNGEERAKGNILERFSAQQFPDLHSELNLSSLELGDSALYFCASSVSGTGGREQFFGPGTRLTVL.